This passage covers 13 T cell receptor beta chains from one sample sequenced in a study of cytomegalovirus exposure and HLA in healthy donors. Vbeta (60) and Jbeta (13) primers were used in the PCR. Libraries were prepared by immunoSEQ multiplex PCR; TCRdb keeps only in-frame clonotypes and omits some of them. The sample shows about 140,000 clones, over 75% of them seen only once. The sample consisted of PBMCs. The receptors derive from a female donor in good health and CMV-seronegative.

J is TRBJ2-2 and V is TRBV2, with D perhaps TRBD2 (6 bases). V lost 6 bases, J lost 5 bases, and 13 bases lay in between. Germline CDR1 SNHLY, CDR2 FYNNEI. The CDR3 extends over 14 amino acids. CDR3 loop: CASRPEGITGELFF. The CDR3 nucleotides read TGTGCCAGCAGACCGGAGGGCATAACCGGGGAGCTGTTTTTT.

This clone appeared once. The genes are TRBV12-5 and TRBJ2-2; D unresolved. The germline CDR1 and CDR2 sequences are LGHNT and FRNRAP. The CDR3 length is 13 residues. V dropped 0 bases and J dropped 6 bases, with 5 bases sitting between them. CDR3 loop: CASGLVNSGELFF. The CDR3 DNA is TGTGCTAGTGGTTTGGTTAATTCCGGGGAGCTGTTTTTT.

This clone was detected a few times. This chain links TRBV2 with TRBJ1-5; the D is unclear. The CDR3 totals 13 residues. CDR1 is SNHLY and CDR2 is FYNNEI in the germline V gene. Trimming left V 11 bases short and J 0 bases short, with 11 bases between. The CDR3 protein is CAVGSYSNQPQHF. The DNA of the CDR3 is TGTGCCGTGGGCAGCTATAGCAATCAGCCCCAGCATTTT.

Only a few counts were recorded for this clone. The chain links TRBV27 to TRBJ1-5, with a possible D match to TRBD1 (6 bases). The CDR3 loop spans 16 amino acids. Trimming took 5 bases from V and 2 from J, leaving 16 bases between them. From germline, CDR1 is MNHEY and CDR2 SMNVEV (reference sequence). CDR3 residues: CASSPTTGLGNQPQHF. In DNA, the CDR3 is TGTGCCAGCAGTCCCACCACAGGGTTGGGCAATCAGCCCCAGCATTTT.

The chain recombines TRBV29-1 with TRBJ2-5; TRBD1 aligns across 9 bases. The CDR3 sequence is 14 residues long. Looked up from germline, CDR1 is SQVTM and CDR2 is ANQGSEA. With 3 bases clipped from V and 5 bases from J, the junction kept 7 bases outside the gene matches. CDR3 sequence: CSVDPGTGLETQYF. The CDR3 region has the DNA TGCAGCGTTGACCCCGGGACAGGGCTGGAGACCCAGTACTTC.

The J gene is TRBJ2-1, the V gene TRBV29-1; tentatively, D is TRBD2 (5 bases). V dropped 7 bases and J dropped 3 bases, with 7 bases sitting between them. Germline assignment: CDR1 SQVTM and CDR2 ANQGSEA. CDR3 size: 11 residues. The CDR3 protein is CSGGNYNEQFF. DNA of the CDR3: TGCAGCGGAGGGAACTACAATGAGCAGTTCTTC.

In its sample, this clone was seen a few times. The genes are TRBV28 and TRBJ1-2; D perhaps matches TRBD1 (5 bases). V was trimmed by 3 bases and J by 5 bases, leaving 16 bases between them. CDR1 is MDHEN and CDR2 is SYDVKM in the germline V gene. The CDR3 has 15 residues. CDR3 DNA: TGTGCCAGCAGTTTGAATCAGGGAGGGAGTTATGGCTACACCTTC. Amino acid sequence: CASSLNQGGSYGYTF.

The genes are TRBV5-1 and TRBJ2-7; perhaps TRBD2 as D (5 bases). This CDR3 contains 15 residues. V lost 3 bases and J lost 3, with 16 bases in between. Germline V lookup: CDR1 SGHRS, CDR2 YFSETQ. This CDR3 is CASSYRGGPVYEQYF. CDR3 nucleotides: TGCGCCAGCAGCTACCGGGGTGGCCCGGTCTACGAGCAGTACTTC.

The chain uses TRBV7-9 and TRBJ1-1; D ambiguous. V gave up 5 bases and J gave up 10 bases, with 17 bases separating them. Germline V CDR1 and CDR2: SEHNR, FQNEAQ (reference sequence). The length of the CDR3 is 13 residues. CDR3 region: CASSTSDSRGAFF. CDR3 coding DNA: TGTGCCAGCAGCACCTCGGACTCCCGGGGAGCTTTCTTT.

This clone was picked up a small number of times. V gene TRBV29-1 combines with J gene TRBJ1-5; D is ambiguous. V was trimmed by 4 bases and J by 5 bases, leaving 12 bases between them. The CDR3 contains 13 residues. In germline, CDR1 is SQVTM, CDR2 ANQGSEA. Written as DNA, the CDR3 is TGCAGCGTTGCCCAGCGGACGGATCAGCCCCAGCATTTT. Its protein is CSVAQRTDQPQHF.

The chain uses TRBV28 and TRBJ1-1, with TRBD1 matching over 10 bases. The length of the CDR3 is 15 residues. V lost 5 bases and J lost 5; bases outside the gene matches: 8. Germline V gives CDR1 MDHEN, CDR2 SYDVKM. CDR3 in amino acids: CASSPSGQGTTEAFF. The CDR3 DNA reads TGTGCCAGCAGTCCCTCGGGACAGGGGACGACTGAAGCTTTCTTT.

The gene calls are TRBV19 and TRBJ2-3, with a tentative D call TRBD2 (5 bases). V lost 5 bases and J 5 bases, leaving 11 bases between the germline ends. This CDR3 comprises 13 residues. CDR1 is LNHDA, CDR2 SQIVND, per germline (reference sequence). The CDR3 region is CASSLRLQDTQYF. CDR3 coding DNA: TGTGCCAGTAGTCTAAGACTACAAGATACGCAGTATTTT.

The CDR3 here is CASSRDRGETQYF. CDR3 sequence (DNA): TGTGCCAGCAGCCGGGACAGGGGAGAGACCCAGTACTTC. The rearrangement uses TRBV11-2 and TRBJ2-5, with 10 nucleotides matching TRBD1. V lost 5 bases to trimming and J lost 4 bases; unmatched junction nucleotides: 1. This CDR3 has 13 amino acids. The germline V gene encodes CDR1 SGHAT and CDR2 FQNNGV. Full variable domain (missing parts from reference TRBV11-2 and TRBJ2-5): EAGVAQSPRYKIIEKRQSVAFWCNPISGHATLYWYQQILGQGPKLLIQFQNNGVVDDSQLPKDRFSAERLKGVDSTLKIQPAKLEDSAVYLCASSRDRGETQYFGPGTRLLVL.